The 7 T cell receptor beta chains presented below share a single source sample, sequenced in a study of OX40 agonist ivuxolimab in advanced cancers. Clones were sequenced by immunoSEQ multiplex PCR, and TCRdb holds only the in-frame ones, with some missing. The sample holds around 70,000 clones, roughly 80% seen once. The specimen comprised CD4+ or CD8+ T cells sorted from blood, sampled in a trial of the OX40 agonist ivuxolimab. Receptor source: an adult with an advanced solid tumor such as melanoma, head and neck, liver or kidney cancer.

The chain has TRBV7-9 and TRBJ1-5, with a tentative D call TRBD1 (5 bases). Germline V gene data show CDR1 as SEHNR and CDR2 as FQNEAQ (reference sequence). The V gene lost 1 base and the J gene lost 5 bases, with 9 bases spanning the gap. This CDR3 has 14 residues. The CDR3 DNA follows: TGTGCCAGCAGCTTAGAGGGGCCCCATCAGCCCCAGCATTTT. Its protein product is CASSLEGPHQPQHF.

This sequence joins TRBV15 and TRBJ2-7; 10 bases are shared with TRBD1. The length of the CDR3 is 15 residues. The V gene's germline CDR1 is LNHNV and CDR2 YYDKDF (reference sequence). V shed 0 bases, J shed 6 bases, and the junction held 5 bases outside the gene matches. CDR3 nucleotide sequence: TGTGCCACCAGCAGAGATGGACAGGGGGGGCGCGAGCAGTACTTC. It translates to CATSRDGQGGREQYF.

The chain employs TRBV19 and TRBJ2-2; TRBD1 matches at 7 bases. This CDR3 has 15 residues. Germline assignment: CDR1 LNHDA and CDR2 SQIVND (reference sequence). J gave up 4 bases and V 6 bases, and 8 bases lay outside the gene matches. Written as DNA, the CDR3 is TGTGCCAGTAGACTGACAGGGCCCTCCACCGGGGAGCTGTTTTTT. As protein: CASRLTGPSTGELFF.

This clone appeared once. The V call is TRBV4-1, the J call TRBJ1-1; perhaps TRBD1 as D (6 bases). The V and J ends lost 0 bases and 1 base respectively, with 15 bases between them. Germline V gives CDR1 MGHRA, CDR2 YSYEKL. The CDR3 is 17 residues long. CDR3 sequence: CASSQDMGDIRNTEAFF. The CDR3 DNA is TGCGCCAGCAGCCAAGATATGGGGGACATCCGGAACACTGAAGCTTTCTTT.

The chain joins TRBV4-3 to TRBJ1-2; a possible D gene is TRBD1 (6 bases). Germline V gene lookup returns CDR1 LGHNA and CDR2 YSLEER. CDR3 length: 13 residues. Trimming pared 3 bases from V and 5 bases from J, leaving 10 bases between. The CDR3 region is CASSHRGGYGYTF. The DNA for the CDR3 is TGCGCCAGCAGCCACAGGGGCGGGTATGGCTACACCTTC.

The rearrangement joins TRBV5-4 to TRBJ1-4; 8 positions match TRBD1. The J segment lost 0 bases and the V segment lost 5 bases, leaving 12 bases of the junction unmatched. Germline lookup yields CDR1 SGHNT and CDR2 YYREEE (reference sequence). This CDR3 has 18 residues. In DNA, the CDR3 is TGTGCCAGCAGGAAAACCGGGACAGGAGTTGCAACTAATGAAAAACTGTTTTTT. This translates into CASRKTGTGVATNEKLFF.

The chain recombines TRBV13 with TRBJ2-3, with unresolved D. Per the germline V gene, CDR1 is PRHDT and CDR2 is FYEKMQ (reference sequence). This CDR3 contains 11 residues. Between the trimmed V and J ends, which lost 3 bases and 6 bases, there was a span of 4 bases. This CDR3 is CASSLEDTQYF. The CDR3 DNA is TGTGCCAGCAGCTTGGAGGATACGCAGTATTTT. Supplemented by reference TRBV13 and TRBJ2-3, the full variable domain reads AAGVIQSPRHLIKEKRETATLKCYPIPRHDTVYWYQQGPGQDPQFLISFYEKMQSDKGSIPDRFSAQQFSDYHSELNMSSLELGDSALYFCASSLEDTQYFGPGTRLTVL.